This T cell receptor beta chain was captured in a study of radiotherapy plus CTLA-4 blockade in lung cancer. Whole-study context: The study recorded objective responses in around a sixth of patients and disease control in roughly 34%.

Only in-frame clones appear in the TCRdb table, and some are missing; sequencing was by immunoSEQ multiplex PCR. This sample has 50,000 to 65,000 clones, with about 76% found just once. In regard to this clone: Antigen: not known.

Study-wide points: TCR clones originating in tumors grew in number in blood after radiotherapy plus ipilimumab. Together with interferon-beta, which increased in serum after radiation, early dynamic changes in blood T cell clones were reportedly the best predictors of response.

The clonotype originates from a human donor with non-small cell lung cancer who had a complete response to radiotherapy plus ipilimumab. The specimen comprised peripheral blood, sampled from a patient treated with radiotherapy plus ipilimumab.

The CDR3 reads CASTREGGLDTQYF. DNA of the CDR3: TGTGCCAGCACAAGGGAGGGGGGATTAGATACGCAGTATTTT. The V and J genes are TRBV2 and TRBJ2-3; the D gene is possibly TRBD2 (7 bases). The germline CDR1 and CDR2 sequences are SNHLY and FYNNEI. Trimming cost V 7 bases and J 5 bases, with 16 bases left between them. The CDR3 length is 14 residues.